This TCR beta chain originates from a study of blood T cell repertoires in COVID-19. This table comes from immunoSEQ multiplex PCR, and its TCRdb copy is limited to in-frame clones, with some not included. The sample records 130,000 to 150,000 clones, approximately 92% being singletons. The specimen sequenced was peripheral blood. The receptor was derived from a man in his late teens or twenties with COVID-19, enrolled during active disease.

CDR3 DNA sequence: TGTGCCAGCAGTTCTACCACCAGGAGGGTGAACACTGAAGCTTTCTTT. This gives the protein CASSSTTRRVNTEAFF. The genes are TRBV6-2 or TRBV6-3 and TRBJ1-1; no reliable D call. Germline CDR1 reads MNHEY; CDR2 reads SVGEGT. V shed 4 bases and J shed 0 bases, with 15 bases lying between them. CDR3 length: 16 residues.